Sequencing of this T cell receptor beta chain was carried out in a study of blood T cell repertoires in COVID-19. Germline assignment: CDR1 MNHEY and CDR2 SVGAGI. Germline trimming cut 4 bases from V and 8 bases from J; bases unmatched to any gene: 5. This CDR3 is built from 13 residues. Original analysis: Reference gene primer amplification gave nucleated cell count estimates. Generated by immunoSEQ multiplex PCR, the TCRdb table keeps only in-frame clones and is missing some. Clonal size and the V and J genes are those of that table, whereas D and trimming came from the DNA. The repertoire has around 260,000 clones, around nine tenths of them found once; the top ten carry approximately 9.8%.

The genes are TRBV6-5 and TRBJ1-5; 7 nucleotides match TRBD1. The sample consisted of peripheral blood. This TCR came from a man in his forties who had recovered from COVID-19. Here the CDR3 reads CASSLDRVKPQHF. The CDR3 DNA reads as TGTGCCAGCAGTTTAGACAGGGTCAAGCCCCAGCATTTT.